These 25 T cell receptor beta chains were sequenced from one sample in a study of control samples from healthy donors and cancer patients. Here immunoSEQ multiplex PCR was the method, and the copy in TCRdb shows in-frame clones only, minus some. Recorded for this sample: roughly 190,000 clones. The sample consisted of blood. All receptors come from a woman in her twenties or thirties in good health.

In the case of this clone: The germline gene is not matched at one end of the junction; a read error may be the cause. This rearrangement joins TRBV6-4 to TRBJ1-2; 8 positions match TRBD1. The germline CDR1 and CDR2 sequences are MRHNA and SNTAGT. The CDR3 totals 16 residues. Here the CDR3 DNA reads TGCGCCAGCAGTGCAGGACCCGGACAGGGAGAGTATGGCTACACCTTC. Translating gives CASSAGPGQGEYGYTF.

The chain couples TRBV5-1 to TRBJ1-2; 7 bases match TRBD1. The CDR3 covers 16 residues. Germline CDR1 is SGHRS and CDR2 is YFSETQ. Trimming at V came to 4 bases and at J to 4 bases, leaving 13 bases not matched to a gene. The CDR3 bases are TGCGCCAGCAGCGACGGGACAGCGCCCGTATTCTATGGCTACACCTTC. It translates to CASSDGTAPVFYGYTF.

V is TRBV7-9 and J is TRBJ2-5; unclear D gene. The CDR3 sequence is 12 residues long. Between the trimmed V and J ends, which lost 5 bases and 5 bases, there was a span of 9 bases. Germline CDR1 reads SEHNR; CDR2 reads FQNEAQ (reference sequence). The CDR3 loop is CASSLNVETQYF. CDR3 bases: TGTGCCAGCAGCCTAAATGTGGAGACCCAGTACTTC.

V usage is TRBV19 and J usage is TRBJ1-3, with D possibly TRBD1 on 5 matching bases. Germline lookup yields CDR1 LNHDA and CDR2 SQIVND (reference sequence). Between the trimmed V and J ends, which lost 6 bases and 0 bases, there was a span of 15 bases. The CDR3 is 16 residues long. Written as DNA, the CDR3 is TGTGCCAGTAGGCCCGACAGCAGCGTCTCTGGAAACACCATATATTTT. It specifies CASRPDSSVSGNTIYF.

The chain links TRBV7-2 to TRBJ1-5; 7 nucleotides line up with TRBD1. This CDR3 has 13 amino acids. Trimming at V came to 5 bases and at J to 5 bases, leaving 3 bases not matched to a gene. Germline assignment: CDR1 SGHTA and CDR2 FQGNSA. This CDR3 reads CASSTQGDQPQHF. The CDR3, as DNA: TGTGCCAGCAGCACCCAGGGGGATCAGCCCCAGCATTTT.

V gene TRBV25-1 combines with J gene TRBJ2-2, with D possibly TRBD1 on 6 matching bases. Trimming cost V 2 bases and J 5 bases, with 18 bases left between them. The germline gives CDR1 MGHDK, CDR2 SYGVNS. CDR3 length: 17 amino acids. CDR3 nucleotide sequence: TGTGCCAGCAGTGAACCGCCCCGTGGGGGCGGGACCGGGGAGCTGTTTTTT. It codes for CASSEPPRGGGTGELFF.

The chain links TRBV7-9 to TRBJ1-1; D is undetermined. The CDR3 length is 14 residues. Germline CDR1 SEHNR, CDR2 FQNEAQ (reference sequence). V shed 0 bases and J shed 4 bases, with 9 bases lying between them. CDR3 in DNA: TGTGCCAGCAGCTTAGCGGAGGCTCCCACTGAAGCTTTCTTT. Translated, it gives CASSLAEAPTEAFF.

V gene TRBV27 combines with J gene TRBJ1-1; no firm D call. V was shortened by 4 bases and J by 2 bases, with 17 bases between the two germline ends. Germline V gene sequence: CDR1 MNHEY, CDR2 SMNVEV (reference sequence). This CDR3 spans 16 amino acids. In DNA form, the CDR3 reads TGTGCCAGCAGTTCCTCCCTACCACTCGGTAACACTGAAGCTTTCTTT. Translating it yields CASSSSLPLGNTEAFF.

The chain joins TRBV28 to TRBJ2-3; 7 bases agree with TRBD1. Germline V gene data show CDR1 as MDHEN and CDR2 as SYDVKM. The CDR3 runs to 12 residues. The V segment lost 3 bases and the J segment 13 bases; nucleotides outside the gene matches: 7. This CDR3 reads CASSLKGAFKYF. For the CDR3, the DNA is TGTGCCAGCAGTTTGAAGGGGGCGTTTAAGTATTTT.

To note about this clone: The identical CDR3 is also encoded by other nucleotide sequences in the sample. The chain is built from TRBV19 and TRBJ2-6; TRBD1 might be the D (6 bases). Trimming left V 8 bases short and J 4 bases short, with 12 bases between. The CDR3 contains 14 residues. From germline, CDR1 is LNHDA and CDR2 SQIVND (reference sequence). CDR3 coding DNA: TGTGCCAGTTCCCAGGGGTACGGGGCCAACGTCCTGACTTTC. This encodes CASSQGYGANVLTF. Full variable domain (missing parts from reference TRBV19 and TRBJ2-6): DGGITQSPKYLFRKEGQNVTLSCEQNLNHDAMYWYRQDPGQGLRLIYYSQIVNDFQKGDIAEGYSVSREKKESFPLTVTSAQKNPTAFYLCASSQGYGANVLTFGAGSRLTVL.

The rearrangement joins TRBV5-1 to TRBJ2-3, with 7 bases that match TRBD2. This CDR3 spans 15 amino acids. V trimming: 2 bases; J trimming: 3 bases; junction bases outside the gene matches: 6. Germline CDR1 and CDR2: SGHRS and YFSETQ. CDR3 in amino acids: CASSFGARGTDTQYF. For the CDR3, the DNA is TGCGCCAGCAGCTTCGGAGCGCGGGGGACAGATACGCAGTATTTT.

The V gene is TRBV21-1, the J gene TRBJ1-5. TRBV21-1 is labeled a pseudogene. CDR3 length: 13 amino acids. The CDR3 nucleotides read TGTGCCAGCAGCAAGGGAGGGAATCAGCCCCAGCATTTT. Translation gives CASSKGGNQPQHF.

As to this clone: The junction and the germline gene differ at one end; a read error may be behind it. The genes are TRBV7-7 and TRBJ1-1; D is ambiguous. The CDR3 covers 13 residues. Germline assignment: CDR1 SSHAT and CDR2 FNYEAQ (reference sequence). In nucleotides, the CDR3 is TGTGCTAGCAGCGTAAAAGCTGGGACTGAAGCTTTCTTT. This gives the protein CASSVKAGTEAFF.

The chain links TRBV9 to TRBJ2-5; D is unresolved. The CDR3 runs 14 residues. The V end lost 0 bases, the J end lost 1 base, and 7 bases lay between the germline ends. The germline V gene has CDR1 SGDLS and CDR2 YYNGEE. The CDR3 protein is CASSVGGSQETQYF. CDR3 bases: TGTGCCAGCAGCGTAGGGGGTAGCCAAGAGACCCAGTACTTC.

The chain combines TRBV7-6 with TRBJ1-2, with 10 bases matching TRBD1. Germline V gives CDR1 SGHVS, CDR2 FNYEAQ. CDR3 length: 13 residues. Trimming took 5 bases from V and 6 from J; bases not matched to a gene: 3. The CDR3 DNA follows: TGTGCCAGCAGCACAGGACAGGGGGATGGCTACACCTTC. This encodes CASSTGQGDGYTF.

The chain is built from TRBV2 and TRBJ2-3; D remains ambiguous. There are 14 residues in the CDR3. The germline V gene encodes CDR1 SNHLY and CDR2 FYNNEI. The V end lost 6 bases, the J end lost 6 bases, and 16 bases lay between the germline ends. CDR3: CASSALGNGDTQYF. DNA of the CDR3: TGTGCCAGCAGCGCCTTGGGGAACGGGGATACGCAGTATTTT.

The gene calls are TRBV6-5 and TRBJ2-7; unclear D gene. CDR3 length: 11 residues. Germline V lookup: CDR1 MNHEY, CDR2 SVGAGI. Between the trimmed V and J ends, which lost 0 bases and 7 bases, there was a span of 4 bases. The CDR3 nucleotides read TGTGCCAGCAGTTACTCGACAGAGCAGTACTTC. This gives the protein CASSYSTEQYF.

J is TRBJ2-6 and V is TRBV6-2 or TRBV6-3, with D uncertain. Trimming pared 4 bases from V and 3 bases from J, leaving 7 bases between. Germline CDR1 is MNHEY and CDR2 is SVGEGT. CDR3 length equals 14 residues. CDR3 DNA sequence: TGTGCCAGCAGTTTCCCCGGTGGGGCCAACGTCCTGACTTTC. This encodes CASSFPGGANVLTF.

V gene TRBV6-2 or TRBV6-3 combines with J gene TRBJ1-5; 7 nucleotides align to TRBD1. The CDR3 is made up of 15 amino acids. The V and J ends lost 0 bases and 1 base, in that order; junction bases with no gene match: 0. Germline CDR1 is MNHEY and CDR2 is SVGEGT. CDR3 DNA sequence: TGTGCCAGCAGTTACTCGACAGGGAGCAATCAGCCCCAGCATTTT. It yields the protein CASSYSTGSNQPQHF.

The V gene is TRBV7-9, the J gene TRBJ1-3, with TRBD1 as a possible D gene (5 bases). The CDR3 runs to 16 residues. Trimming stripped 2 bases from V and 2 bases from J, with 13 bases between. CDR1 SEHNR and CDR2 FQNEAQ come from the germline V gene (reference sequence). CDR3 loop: CASSLPGARTGNTIYF. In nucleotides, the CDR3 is TGTGCCAGCAGCTTACCCGGGGCCCGGACTGGAAACACCATATATTTT.

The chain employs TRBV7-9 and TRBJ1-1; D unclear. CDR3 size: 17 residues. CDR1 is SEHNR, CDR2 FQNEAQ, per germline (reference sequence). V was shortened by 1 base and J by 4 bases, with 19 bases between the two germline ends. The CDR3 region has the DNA TGTGCCAGCAGCTTAGGGGGTACGATATCAAGGGCCACTGAAGCTTTCTTT. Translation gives CASSLGGTISRATEAFF.

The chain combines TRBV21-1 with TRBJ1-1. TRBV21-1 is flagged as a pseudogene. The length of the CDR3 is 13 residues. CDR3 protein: CASSKGGGSEAFF. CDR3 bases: TGTGCCAGCAGCAAAGGGGGGGGATCAGAAGCTTTCTTT.

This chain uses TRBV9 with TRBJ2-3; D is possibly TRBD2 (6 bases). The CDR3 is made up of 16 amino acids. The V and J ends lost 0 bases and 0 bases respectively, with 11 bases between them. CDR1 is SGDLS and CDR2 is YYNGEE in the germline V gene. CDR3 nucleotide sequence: TGTGCCAGCAGCGTAGGGGCTAGCGAAAGCACAGATACGCAGTATTTT. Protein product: CASSVGASESTDTQYF.

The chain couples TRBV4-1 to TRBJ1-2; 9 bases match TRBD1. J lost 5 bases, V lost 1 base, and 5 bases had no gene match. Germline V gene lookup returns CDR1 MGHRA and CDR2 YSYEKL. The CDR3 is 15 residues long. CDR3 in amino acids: CASSQGPGTGYGYTF. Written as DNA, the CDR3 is TGCGCCAGCAGCCAAGGACCAGGGACAGGGTATGGCTACACCTTC.

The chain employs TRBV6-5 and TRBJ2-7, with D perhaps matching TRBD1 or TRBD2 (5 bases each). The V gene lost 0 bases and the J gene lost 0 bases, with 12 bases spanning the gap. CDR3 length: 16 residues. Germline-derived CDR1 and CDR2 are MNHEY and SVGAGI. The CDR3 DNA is TGTGCCAGCAGTTACTCGACCGGGGCGAGCTCCTACGAGCAGTACTTC. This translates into CASSYSTGASSYEQYF.